The rows below give T cell receptor beta chains drawn from one sample of a study of long-term antiretroviral therapy in people with HIV. Some clones are missing from TCRdb's copy, which holds only in-frame ones; the method was immunoSEQ multiplex PCR. This sample has about 16,000 clones, with more than 75% found just once. Sequenced here: unsorted PBMCs, sampled 6.9 years after starting antiretroviral therapy. These receptors were obtained from a middle-aged man with HIV. CDR3s include the opening cysteine and the closing phenylalanine or tryptophan. The D gene is left open where the match is weak. Size is omitted from some rows. Given values are once, few, many or a class for expanded clones.

J gene: TRBJ1-3; clone size: NA; V gene: TRBV6-6; D gene: NA; CDR3 DNA: TGTGCCAGCGTAACTGAGGCTGGAAACACCATATATTTT; CDR3 protein: CASVTEAGNTIYF
J gene: TRBJ2-7; clone size: NA; V gene: TRBV29-1; D gene: NA; CDR3 DNA: TGCAGCGTTGAAGATCAAGGCGGCTACGAGCAGTACTTC; CDR3 protein: CSVEDQGGYEQYF
J gene: TRBJ1-3; clone size: NA; V gene: TRBV29-1; D gene: NA; CDR3 DNA: TGCAGCGTTGGGGCCCCTGGAAACACCATATATTTT; CDR3 protein: CSVGAPGNTIYF
J gene: TRBJ2-1; clone size: NA; V gene: TRBV10-3; D gene: TRBD2; CDR3 DNA: TGTGCCATCAGTGATCCGCCCGGGACTAGCGGGAGGAATGAGCAGTTCTTC; CDR3 protein: CAISDPPGTSGRNEQFF
J gene: TRBJ2-7; clone size: NA; V gene: TRBV27; D gene: NA; CDR3 DNA: TGTGCCAGCAGTTTACAGGGATCCTCCTACGAGCAGTACTTC; CDR3 protein: CASSLQGSSYEQYF
J gene: TRBJ1-4; clone size: NA; V gene: TRBV27; D gene: NA; CDR3 DNA: TGTGCCAGCAGTTTGGGGGCAGCAACTAATGAAAAACTGTTTTTT; CDR3 protein: CASSLGAATNEKLFF
J gene: TRBJ2-7; clone size: few; V gene: TRBV19; D gene: NA; CDR3 DNA: TGTGCCAGTAGTTCACACCGGGACGACTCCTACGAGCAGTACTTC; CDR3 protein: CASSSHRDDSYEQYF
J gene: TRBJ2-7; clone size: NA; V gene: TRBV28; D gene: NA; CDR3 DNA: TGTGCCAGCAGTTTGTGGCCCGGCGAGCAGTACTTC; CDR3 protein: CASSLWPGEQYF
J gene: TRBJ2-3; clone size: once; V gene: TRBV5-5; D gene: NA; CDR3 DNA: TGTGCCAGCAGCTTGGCCTGGAGGAGGTCCACAGATACGCAGTATTTT; CDR3 protein: CASSLAWRRSTDTQYF
J gene: TRBJ1-2; clone size: NA; V gene: TRBV5-1; D gene: TRBD1; CDR3 DNA: TGCGCCAGCAGCTTAGATCAGGGGGCCGGTGGCTACACCTTC; CDR3 protein: CASSLDQGAGGYTF
J gene: TRBJ2-2; clone size: NA; V gene: TRBV5-6; D gene: NA; CDR3 DNA: TGTGCCAGCAGCTCAATGGCCGTGTCCCTGAACACCGGGGAGCTGTTTTTT; CDR3 protein: CASSSMAVSLNTGELFF
J gene: TRBJ1-2; clone size: NA; V gene: TRBV27; D gene: TRBD1; CDR3 DNA: TGTGCCAGCAGTTCAACGGGACAGAGGATCTATGGCTACACCTTC; CDR3 protein: CASSSTGQRIYGYTF
J gene: TRBJ2-3; clone size: NA; V gene: TRBV29-1; D gene: NA; CDR3 DNA: TGCAGCGCGACGCCCGATTTAGCAGATACGCAGTATTTT; CDR3 protein: CSATPDLADTQYF
J gene: TRBJ1-2; clone size: NA; V gene: TRBV6-4; D gene: NA; CDR3 DNA: TGTGCCAGCAGTCCCAATGGTCGTTATGGCTACACCTTC; CDR3 protein: CASSPNGRYGYTF
J gene: TRBJ2-6; clone size: NA; V gene: TRBV4-1; D gene: TRBD1; CDR3 DNA: TGCGCCAGCAGCCAAGAGGGGACAGGGACTCGAACCTCTGGGGCCAACGTCCTGACTTTC; CDR3 protein: CASSQEGTGTRTSGANVLTF
J gene: TRBJ1-5; clone size: NA; V gene: TRBV18; D gene: NA; CDR3 DNA: TGTGCCAGCTCACCGGGTGAGAATCAGCCCCAGCATTTT; CDR3 protein: CASSPGENQPQHF
J gene: TRBJ2-4; clone size: NA; V gene: TRBV2; D gene: NA; CDR3 DNA: TGTGCCAGCAGGGGGTCTACCGGGAGAAACATTCAGTACTTC; CDR3 protein: CASRGSTGRNIQYF
J gene: TRBJ2-2; clone size: NA; V gene: TRBV7-3; D gene: NA; CDR3 DNA: TGTGCCAGCAGCTTAAGTACAGGGAGCACCGGGGAGCTGTTTTTT; CDR3 protein: CASSLSTGSTGELFF
J gene: TRBJ1-4; clone size: few; V gene: TRBV30; D gene: NA; CDR3 DNA: TGTGCCTGGAGTGTTAACCCCCAGGCGGAAAAACTGTTTTTT; CDR3 protein: CAWSVNPQAEKLFF
J gene: TRBJ2-2; clone size: NA; V gene: TRBV15; D gene: TRBD1; CDR3 DNA: TGTGCCACCAGCAGGGAACAGGGGTTCCCTACCGGGGAGCTGTTTTTT; CDR3 protein: CATSREQGFPTGELFF
J gene: TRBJ1-2; clone size: NA; V gene: TRBV27; D gene: NA; CDR3 DNA: TGTGCCAGCAGCGAGACAGTCCTCTATGGCTACACCTTC; CDR3 protein: CASSETVLYGYTF
J gene: TRBJ1-2; clone size: NA; V gene: TRBV7-2; D gene: NA; CDR3 DNA: TGTGCCAGCAGACTCAATACTAACTATGGCTACACCTTC; CDR3 protein: CASRLNTNYGYTF
J gene: TRBJ2-7; clone size: NA; V gene: TRBV6-5; D gene: NA; CDR3 DNA: TGTGCCAGCAGCAAAGCCCGAGAAGACGAGCAGTACTTC; CDR3 protein: CASSKAREDEQYF
J gene: TRBJ1-2; clone size: NA; V gene: TRBV7-9; D gene: TRBD1; CDR3 DNA: TGTGCCAGCAGCGGAATACAGGGGTTTGATGGCTACACCTTC; CDR3 protein: CASSGIQGFDGYTF
J gene: TRBJ1-2; clone size: NA; V gene: TRBV29-1; D gene: NA; CDR3 DNA: TGCAGCGTTGAAGACAGGCAGGATTTTAACTATGGCTACACCTTC; CDR3 protein: CSVEDRQDFNYGYTF
J gene: TRBJ2-7; clone size: NA; V gene: TRBV7-8; D gene: NA; CDR3 DNA: TGTGCCAGCAGTCCCGGCATCATTTACGAGCAGTACTTC; CDR3 protein: CASSPGIIYEQYF
J gene: TRBJ1-2; clone size: large; V gene: TRBV30; D gene: NA; CDR3 DNA: TGTGCCTGGAGTGTACAGGGTTATCTTGATGGCTACACCTTC; CDR3 protein: CAWSVQGYLDGYTF